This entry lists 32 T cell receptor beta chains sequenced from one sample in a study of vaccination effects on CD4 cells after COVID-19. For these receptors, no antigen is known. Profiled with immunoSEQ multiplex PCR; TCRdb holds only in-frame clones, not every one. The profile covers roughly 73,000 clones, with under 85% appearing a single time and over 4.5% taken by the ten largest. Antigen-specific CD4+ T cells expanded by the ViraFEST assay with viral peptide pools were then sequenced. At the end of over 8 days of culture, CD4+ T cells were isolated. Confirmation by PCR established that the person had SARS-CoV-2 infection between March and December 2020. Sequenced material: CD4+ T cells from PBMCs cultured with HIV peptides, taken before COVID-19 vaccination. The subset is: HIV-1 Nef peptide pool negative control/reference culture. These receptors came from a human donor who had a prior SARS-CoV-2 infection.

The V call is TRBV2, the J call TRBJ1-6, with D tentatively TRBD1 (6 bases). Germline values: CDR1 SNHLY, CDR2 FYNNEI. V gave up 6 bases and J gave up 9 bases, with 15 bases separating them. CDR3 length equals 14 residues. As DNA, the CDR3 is TGTGCCAGCAGGGAAACAGGGTTAGGTTCACCCCTCCACTTT. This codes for CASRETGLGSPLHF.

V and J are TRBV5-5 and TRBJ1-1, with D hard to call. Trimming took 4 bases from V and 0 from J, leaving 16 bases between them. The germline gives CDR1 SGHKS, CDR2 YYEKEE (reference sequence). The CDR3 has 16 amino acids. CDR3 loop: CASSAPLEQMNTEAFF. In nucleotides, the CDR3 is TGTGCCAGCAGCGCCCCACTAGAACAGATGAACACTGAAGCTTTCTTT.

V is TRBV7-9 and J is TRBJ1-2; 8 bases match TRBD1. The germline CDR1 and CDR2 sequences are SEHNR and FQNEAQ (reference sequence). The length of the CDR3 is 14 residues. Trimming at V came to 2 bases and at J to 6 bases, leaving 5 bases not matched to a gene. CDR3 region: CASSLTGGRNGYTF. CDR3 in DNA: TGTGCCAGCAGCTTAACAGGGGGAAGGAATGGCTACACCTTC.

CDR3 in amino acids: CAWSVYWDRASYEQYF. The CDR3 coding sequence is TGTGCCTGGAGTGTCTACTGGGACCGAGCCTCCTACGAGCAGTACTTC. The chain joins TRBV30 to TRBJ2-7; D possibly matches TRBD1 or TRBD2 (5 bases each). The ends were cut back, 0 bases at V and 0 bases at J, with 15 bases in the middle. The CDR3 has 16 amino acids. CDR1 and CDR2 from the germline V gene are GTSNPN and SVGIG (reference sequence).

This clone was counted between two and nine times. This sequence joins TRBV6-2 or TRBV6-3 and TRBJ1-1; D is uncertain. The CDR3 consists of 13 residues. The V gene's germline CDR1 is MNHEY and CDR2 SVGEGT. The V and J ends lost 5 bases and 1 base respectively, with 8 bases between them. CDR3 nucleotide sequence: TGTGCCAGCAGTACCACAACGAACACTGAAGCTTTCTTT. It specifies CASSTTTNTEAFF.

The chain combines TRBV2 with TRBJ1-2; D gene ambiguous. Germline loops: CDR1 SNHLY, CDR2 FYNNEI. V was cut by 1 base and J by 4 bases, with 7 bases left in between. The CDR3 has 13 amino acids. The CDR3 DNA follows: TGTGCCAGCAGTGAAGTCACAGCCTATGGCTACACCTTC. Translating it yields CASSEVTAYGYTF.

CDR3 amino acids: CASSLRRMGEDTGELFF. In nucleotides, the CDR3 is TGTGCCAGCAGCCTCCGGAGAATGGGAGAGGACACCGGGGAGCTGTTTTTT. This sequence joins TRBV11-3 and TRBJ2-2; D perhaps matches TRBD2 (5 bases). Germline V CDR1 and CDR2: SGHNT, YENEEA. The V and J ends lost 5 bases and 3 bases respectively, with 19 bases between them. The CDR3 is 17 amino acids.

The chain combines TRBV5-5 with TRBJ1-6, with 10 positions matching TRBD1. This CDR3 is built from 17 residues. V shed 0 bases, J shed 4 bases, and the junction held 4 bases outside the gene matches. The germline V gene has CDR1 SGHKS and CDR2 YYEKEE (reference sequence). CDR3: CASSLGQGAGYNSPLHF. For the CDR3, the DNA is TGTGCCAGCAGCTTGGGACAGGGGGCCGGTTATAATTCACCCCTCCACTTT.

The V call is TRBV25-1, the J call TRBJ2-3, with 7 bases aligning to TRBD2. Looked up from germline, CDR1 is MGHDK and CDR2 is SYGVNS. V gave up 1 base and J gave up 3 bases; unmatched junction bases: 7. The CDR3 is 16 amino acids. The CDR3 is CASSEWVGEGTDTQYF. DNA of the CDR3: TGTGCCAGCAGTGAATGGGTAGGGGAGGGGACAGATACGCAGTATTTT.

The CDR3 sequence: CASSLRQGYNTEAFF. CDR3 DNA: TGTGCCAGCAGCCTACGACAGGGCTACAACACTGAAGCTTTCTTT. The chain links TRBV4-2 to TRBJ1-1, with 7 bases matching TRBD1. CDR3 length equals 15 residues. Germline V CDR1 and CDR2: LGHNA, YNFKEQ. With V trimmed by 4 bases and J by 2 bases, 7 bases remained unmatched.

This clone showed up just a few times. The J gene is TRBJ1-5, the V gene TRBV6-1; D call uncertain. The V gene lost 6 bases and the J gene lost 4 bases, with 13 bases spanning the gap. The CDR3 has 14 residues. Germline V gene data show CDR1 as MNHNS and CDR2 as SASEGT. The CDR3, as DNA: TGTGCCAGCAGCACCAGCGACACGAATCAGCCCCAGCATTTT. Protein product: CASSTSDTNQPQHF.

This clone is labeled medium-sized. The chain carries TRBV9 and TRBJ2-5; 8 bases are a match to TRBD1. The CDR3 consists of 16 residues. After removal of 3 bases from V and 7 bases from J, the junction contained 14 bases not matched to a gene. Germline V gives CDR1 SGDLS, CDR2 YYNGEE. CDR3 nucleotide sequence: TGTGCCAGCAGCGCGGGGGTTAAGACAGGGGCGGGGACCCAGTACTTC. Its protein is CASSAGVKTGAGTQYF.

The CDR3 region is CASSPQLTSTDTQYF. The CDR3 region has the DNA TGCGCCAGCAGCCCTCAGCTTACTAGCACAGATACGCAGTATTTT. The J gene is TRBJ2-3, the V gene TRBV5-1; D ambiguous. The V and J ends lost 4 bases and 0 bases respectively, with 12 bases between them. There are 15 residues in the CDR3. Germline CDR1 is SGHRS and CDR2 is YFSETQ.

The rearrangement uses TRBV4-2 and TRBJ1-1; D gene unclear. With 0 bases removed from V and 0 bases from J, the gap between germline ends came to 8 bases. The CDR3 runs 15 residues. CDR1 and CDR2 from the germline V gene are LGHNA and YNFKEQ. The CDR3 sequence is CASSQEAVMNTEAFF. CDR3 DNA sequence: TGTGCCAGCAGCCAAGAGGCGGTCATGAACACTGAAGCTTTCTTT.

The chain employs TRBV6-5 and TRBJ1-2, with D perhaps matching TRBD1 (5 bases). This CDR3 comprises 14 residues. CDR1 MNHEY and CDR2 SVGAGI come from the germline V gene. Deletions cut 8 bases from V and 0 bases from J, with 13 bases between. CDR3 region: CASVRGSPNYGYTF. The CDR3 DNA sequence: TGTGCCAGCGTTCGGGGCTCCCCTAACTATGGCTACACCTTC.

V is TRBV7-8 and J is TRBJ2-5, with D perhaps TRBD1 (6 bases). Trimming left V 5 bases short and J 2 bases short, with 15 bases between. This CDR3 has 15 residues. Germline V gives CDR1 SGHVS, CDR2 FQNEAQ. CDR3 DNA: TGTGCCAGCAGCGGCTGGACAGCAGCTCAAGAGACCCAGTACTTC. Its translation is CASSGWTAAQETQYF. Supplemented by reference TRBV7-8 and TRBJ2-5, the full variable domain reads GAGVSQSPRYKVAKRGQDVALRCDPISGHVSLFWYQQALGQGPEFLTYFQNEAQLDKSGLPSDRFFAERPEGSVSTLKIQRTQQEDSAVYLCASSGWTAAQETQYFGPGTRLLVL.

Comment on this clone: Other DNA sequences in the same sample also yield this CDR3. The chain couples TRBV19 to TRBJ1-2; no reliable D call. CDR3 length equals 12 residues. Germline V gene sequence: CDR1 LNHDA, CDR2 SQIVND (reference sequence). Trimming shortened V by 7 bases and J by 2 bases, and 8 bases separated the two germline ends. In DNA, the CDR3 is TGTGCCAGTACGGAGGGCAACTATGGCTACACCTTC. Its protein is CASTEGNYGYTF.

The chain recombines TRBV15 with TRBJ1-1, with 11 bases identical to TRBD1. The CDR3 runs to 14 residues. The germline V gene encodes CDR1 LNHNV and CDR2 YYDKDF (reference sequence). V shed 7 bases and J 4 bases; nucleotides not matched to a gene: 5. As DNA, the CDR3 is TGTGCCACCACAAGGACAGGGGGCTTCACTGAAGCTTTCTTT. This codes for CATTRTGGFTEAFF.

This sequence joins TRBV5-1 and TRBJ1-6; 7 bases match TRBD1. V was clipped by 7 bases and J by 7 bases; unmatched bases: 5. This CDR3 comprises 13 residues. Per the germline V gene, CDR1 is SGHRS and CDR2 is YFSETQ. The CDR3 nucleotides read TGCGCCAGCCGACAGGGATGGAATTCACCCCTCCACTTT. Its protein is CASRQGWNSPLHF.

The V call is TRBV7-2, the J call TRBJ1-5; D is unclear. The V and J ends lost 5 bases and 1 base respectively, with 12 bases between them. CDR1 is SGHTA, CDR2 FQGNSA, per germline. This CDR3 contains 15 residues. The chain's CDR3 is CASSATRKSNQPQHF. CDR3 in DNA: TGTGCCAGCAGCGCCACAAGAAAGAGCAATCAGCCCCAGCATTTT.

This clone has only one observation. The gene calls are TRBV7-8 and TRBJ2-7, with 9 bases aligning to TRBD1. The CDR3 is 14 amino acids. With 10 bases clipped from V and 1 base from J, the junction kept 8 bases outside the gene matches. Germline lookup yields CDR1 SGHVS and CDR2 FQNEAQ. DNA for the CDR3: TGTGCCACTCGTCTCGACAGGGGGTCCTACGAGCAGTACTTC. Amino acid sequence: CATRLDRGSYEQYF.

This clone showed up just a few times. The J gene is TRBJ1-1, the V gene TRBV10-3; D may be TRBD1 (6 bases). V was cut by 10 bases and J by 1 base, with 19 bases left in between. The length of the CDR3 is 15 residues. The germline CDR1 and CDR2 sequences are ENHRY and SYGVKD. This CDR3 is CATGARVGANTEAFF. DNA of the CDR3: TGTGCCACGGGGGCCCGGGTAGGGGCGAACACTGAAGCTTTCTTT.

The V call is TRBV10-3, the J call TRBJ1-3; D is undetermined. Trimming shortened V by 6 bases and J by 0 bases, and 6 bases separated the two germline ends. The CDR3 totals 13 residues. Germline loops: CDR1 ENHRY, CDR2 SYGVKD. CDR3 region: CAIRGLSGNTIYF. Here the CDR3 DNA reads TGTGCCATCAGGGGCCTCTCTGGAAACACCATATATTTT.

The CDR3 bases are TGTGCCAGCAGTGCCCCTATGGGGGCCGAAGATACGCAGTATTTT. Encoded protein: CASSAPMGAEDTQYF. The chain joins TRBV25-1 to TRBJ2-3; D is possibly TRBD1 (6 bases). V lost 4 bases, J lost 5 bases, and 16 bases lay in between. Germline V CDR1 and CDR2: MGHDK, SYGVNS. The CDR3 totals 15 residues.

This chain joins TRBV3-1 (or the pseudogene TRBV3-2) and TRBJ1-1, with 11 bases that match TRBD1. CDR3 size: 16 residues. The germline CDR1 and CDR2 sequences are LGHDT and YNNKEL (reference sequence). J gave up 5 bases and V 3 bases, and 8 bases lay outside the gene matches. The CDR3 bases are TGTGCCAGCAGCCAGCGGGGAGGGACAGGGGGAACTGAAGCTTTCTTT. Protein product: CASSQRGGTGGTEAFF.

The CDR3 protein is CASSQAGQSYEQYF. The DNA for the CDR3 is TGTGCCAGCAGCCAAGCAGGACAGTCCTACGAGCAGTACTTC. This rearrangement joins TRBV3-1 (or the pseudogene TRBV3-2) to TRBJ2-7, with D possibly matching TRBD1 (6 bases). The germline CDR1 and CDR2 sequences are LGHDT and YNNKEL (reference sequence). This CDR3 comprises 14 residues. The V end lost 1 base, the J end lost 1 base, and 8 bases lay between the germline ends.

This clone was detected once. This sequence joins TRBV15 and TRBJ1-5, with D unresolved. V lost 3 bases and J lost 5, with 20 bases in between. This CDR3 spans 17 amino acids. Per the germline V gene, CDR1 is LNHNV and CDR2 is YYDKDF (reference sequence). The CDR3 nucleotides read TGTGCCACCAGCAGGGGATACGGGGAATACGGCCATCAGCCCCAGCATTTT. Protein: CATSRGYGEYGHQPQHF. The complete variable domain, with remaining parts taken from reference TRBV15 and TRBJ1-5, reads DAMVIQNPRYQVTQFGKPVTLSCSQTLNHNVMYWYQQKSSQAPKLLFHYYDKDFNNEADTPDNFQSRRPNTSFCFLDIRSPGLGDTAMYLCATSRGYGEYGHQPQHFGDGTRLSIL.

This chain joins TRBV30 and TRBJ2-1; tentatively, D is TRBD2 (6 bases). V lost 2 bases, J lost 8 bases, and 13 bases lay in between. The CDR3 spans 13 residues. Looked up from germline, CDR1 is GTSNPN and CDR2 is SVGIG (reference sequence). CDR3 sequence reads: CAWSRGLGDEQFF. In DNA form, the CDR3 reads TGTGCCTGGAGTCGGGGACTCGGGGATGAGCAGTTCTTC.

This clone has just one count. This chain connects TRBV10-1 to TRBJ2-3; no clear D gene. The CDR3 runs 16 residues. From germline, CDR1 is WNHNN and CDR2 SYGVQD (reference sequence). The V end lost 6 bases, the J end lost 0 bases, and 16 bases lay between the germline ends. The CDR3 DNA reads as TGCGCCAGCAGCGAACTTATAATACGGAGCACAGATACGCAGTATTTT. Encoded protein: CASSELIIRSTDTQYF.

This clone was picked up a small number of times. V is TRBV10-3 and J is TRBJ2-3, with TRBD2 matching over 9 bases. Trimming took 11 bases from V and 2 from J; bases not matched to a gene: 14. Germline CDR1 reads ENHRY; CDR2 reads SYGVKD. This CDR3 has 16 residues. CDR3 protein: CAAGGDPTLNTDTQYF. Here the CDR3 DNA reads TGTGCCGCGGGAGGGGACCCCACCTTAAACACAGATACGCAGTATTTT.

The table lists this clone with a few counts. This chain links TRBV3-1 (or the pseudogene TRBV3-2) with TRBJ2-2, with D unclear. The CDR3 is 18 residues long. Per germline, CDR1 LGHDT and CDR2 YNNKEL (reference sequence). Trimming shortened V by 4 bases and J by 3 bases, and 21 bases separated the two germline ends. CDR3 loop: CASSPPGFSGWDTGELFF. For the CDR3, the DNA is TGTGCCAGCAGCCCTCCGGGCTTCAGTGGGTGGGACACCGGGGAGCTGTTTTTT.

The CDR3, as DNA: TGTGCCAGTACCACTCATGGGACTAGCACAGATACGCAGTATTTT. Translation gives CASTTHGTSTDTQYF. This sequence joins TRBV19 and TRBJ2-3; D is possibly TRBD2 (6 bases). Deletions cut 7 bases from V and 0 bases from J, with 14 bases between. The CDR3 runs 15 residues. Per germline, CDR1 LNHDA and CDR2 SQIVND (reference sequence). Supplemented by reference TRBV19 and TRBJ2-3, the full variable domain reads DGGITQSPKYLFRKEGQNVTLSCEQNLNHDAMYWYRQDPGQGLRLIYYSQIVNDFQKGDIAEGYSVSREKKESFPLTVTSAQKNPTAFYLCASTTHGTSTDTQYFGPGTRLTVL.